These 19 T cell receptor beta chains originate from one sample sequenced in a study of blood T cell repertoires in COVID-19. Produced via immunoSEQ multiplex PCR; TCRdb's table is partial and in-frame only. Of approximately 220,000 clones in the sample, 70% to 90% are singletons; the top ten hold about 1.3%. The sample consisted of PBMCs or T cells enriched from blood (not recorded which). The receptors originated from a man between 25 and 39 years old who had recovered from COVID-19.

The V call is TRBV9, the J call TRBJ2-3; 10 positions agree with TRBD2. This CDR3 spans 17 amino acids. Germline CDR1 reads SGDLS; CDR2 reads YYNGEE. V gave up 4 bases and J gave up 5 bases; unmatched junction bases: 13. The CDR3 sequence: CASSPRPLAGAGDTQYF. The CDR3 DNA reads TGTGCCAGCAGCCCAAGACCGCTAGCGGGAGCCGGAGATACGCAGTATTTT. Together with reference TRBV9 and TRBJ2-3, the CDR3 gives the full variable domain: DSGVTQTPKHLITATGQRVTLRCSPRSGDLSVYWYQQSLDQGLQFLIQYYNGEERAKGNILERFSAQQFPDLHSELNLSSLELGDSALYFCASSPRPLAGAGDTQYFGPGTRLTVL.

V and J are TRBV18 and TRBJ1-2, with D perhaps matching TRBD1 (6 bases). Trimming took off 2 bases at V and 5 bases at J, with 18 bases between the two ends. Germline V gives CDR1 KGHSH, CDR2 LQKENI. CDR3 length equals 16 residues. The CDR3, as DNA: TGTGCCAGCTCACCATACTGGACAGACTCCCTGTATGGCTACACCTTC. Translating it yields CASSPYWTDSLYGYTF.

The chain carries TRBV10-3 and TRBJ2-1, with 12 bases that match TRBD1. Germline CDR1 and CDR2: ENHRY and SYGVKD. V shed 6 bases, J shed 7 bases, and the junction held 7 bases outside the gene matches. The CDR3 has 15 residues. CDR3 coding DNA: TGTGCCATCAGCTCGGGACAGGGGGCTCCTAATGAGCAGTTCTTC. Its protein is CAISSGQGAPNEQFF.

V gene TRBV12-5 combines with J gene TRBJ2-7; the D gene is possibly TRBD1 (5 bases). CDR1 is LGHNT and CDR2 is FRNRAP in the germline V gene. CDR3 size: 13 residues. V was trimmed by 1 base and J by 1 base, leaving 5 bases between them. The CDR3 spells CASGLGQSYEQYF. The CDR3 coding sequence is TGTGCTAGTGGTTTGGGACAGTCCTACGAGCAGTACTTC.

J is TRBJ1-6 and V is TRBV15, with TRBD1 as a possible D gene (5 bases). V lost 1 base to trimming and J lost 9 bases, with 10 bases between them. The germline V gene has CDR1 LNHNV and CDR2 YYDKDF (reference sequence). The CDR3 is 14 amino acids. For the CDR3, the DNA is TGTGCCACCAGCAGAGTCCAGGGTGCTTCACCCCTCCACTTT. Translated: CATSRVQGASPLHF.

Of note for this clone: Within the sample, other DNA sequences also encode this same CDR3. The rearrangement joins TRBV27 to TRBJ2-3; TRBD2 matches at 13 bases. The V segment lost 5 bases and the J segment 3 bases; nucleotides outside the gene matches: 2. The CDR3 loop spans 15 amino acids. Germline V CDR1 and CDR2: MNHEY, SMNVEV (reference sequence). The CDR3 reads CASSPLAGGTDTQYF. DNA for the CDR3: TGTGCCAGCAGTCCACTAGCGGGGGGGACAGATACGCAGTATTTT.

This chain connects TRBV9 to TRBJ2-2; D remains unclear. V lost 2 bases and J lost 6, with 8 bases in between. Germline V lookup: CDR1 SGDLS, CDR2 YYNGEE. The CDR3 is 13 amino acids. The CDR3 nucleotides read TGTGCCAGCAGCGTCTCCGGAGCCGGGGAGCTGTTTTTT. Amino acids: CASSVSGAGELFF.

This chain links TRBV7-2 with TRBJ2-2; TRBD2 aligns across 8 bases. Germline CDR1 is SGHTA and CDR2 is FQGNSA. The CDR3 extends over 15 amino acids. V lost 5 bases to trimming and J lost 1 base; unmatched junction nucleotides: 3. The CDR3, as DNA: TGTGCCAGCAGCCGTAGCGGGATGAACACCGGGGAGCTGTTTTTT. Encoded protein: CASSRSGMNTGELFF.

The rearrangement uses TRBV5-1 and TRBJ2-1; 8 bases match TRBD1. V gave up 4 bases and J gave up 9 bases; unmatched junction bases: 6. The CDR3 runs to 13 residues. Per the germline V gene, CDR1 is SGHRS and CDR2 is YFSETQ. CDR3 DNA sequence: TGCGCCAGCAGCAAGGGACAGGCAAGTGAGCAGTTCTTC. Translation: CASSKGQASEQFF.

This chain uses TRBV19 with TRBJ2-7, with 8 bases matching TRBD2. The CDR3 totals 13 residues. The junction had 0 bases not matched to a gene; V was cut back by 4 bases and J by 1 base. CDR1 and CDR2 from the germline V gene are LNHDA and SQIVND (reference sequence). The CDR3 protein is CASSTGGSYEQYF. The CDR3 DNA reads as TGTGCCAGTAGTACGGGAGGGTCCTACGAGCAGTACTTC.

This chain links TRBV10-3 with TRBJ1-1; perhaps TRBD1 as D (6 bases). The CDR3 covers 13 residues. V shed 3 bases and J shed 5 bases, with 10 bases lying between them. Germline V CDR1 and CDR2: ENHRY, SYGVKD. The CDR3 reads CAISEQGRTEAFF. The CDR3 region has the DNA TGTGCCATCAGTGAACAGGGAAGGACTGAAGCTTTCTTT.

The V call is TRBV19, the J call TRBJ2-7, with 9 nucleotides matching TRBD2. Germline V CDR1 and CDR2: LNHDA, SQIVND (reference sequence). The V gene end was trimmed by 5 bases and the J gene end by 4 bases; junction bases not matched to a gene: 6. CDR3 length: 14 residues. CDR3 protein: CASSPRTSVYEQYF. In nucleotides, the CDR3 is TGTGCCAGTAGTCCACGGACTAGCGTGTACGAGCAGTACTTC.

The V and J genes are TRBV7-9 and TRBJ2-7, with 10 bases fitting TRBD2. Germline V lookup: CDR1 SEHNR, CDR2 FQNEAQ (reference sequence). CDR3 size: 18 residues. J gave up 3 bases and V 1 base, and 12 bases lay outside the gene matches. CDR3 in DNA: TGTGCCAGCAGCTTAGAAGGCCTCCTAGCGGGGGCCTTCTACGAGCAGTACTTC. Amino acids: CASSLEGLLAGAFYEQYF. Based on the CDR3 plus reference TRBV7-9 and TRBJ2-7, the full variable domain is DTGVSQNPRHKITKRGQNVTFRCDPISEHNRLYWYRQTLGQGPEFLTYFQNEAQLEKSRLLSDRFSAERPKGSFSTLEIQRTEQGDSAMYLCASSLEGLLAGAFYEQYFGPGTRLTVT.

The V and J genes are TRBV15 and TRBJ1-5; D call uncertain. There are 14 residues in the CDR3. Between the trimmed V and J ends, which lost 6 bases and 1 base, there was a span of 10 bases. Germline CDR1 LNHNV, CDR2 YYDKDF (reference sequence). Written as DNA, the CDR3 is TGTGCCACCAGTGGCGGGAAAAGCAATCAGCCCCAGCATTTT. Translating gives CATSGGKSNQPQHF.

This chain links TRBV13 with TRBJ1-1; 8 bases are a match to TRBD1. The trim removed 4 bases at V and 10 bases at J, leaving 5 bases unmatched. This CDR3 is built from 12 residues. Germline V gene data show CDR1 as PRHDT and CDR2 as FYEKMQ (reference sequence). CDR3: CASSSGGSVAFF. Written as DNA, the CDR3 is TGTGCCAGCAGCTCAGGGGGCTCGGTAGCTTTCTTT.

CDR3 region: CASSLSSGGYNEQFF. The CDR3, as DNA: TGTGCCAGCAGCTTATCCAGCGGGGGTTACAATGAGCAGTTCTTC. The genes are TRBV7-2 and TRBJ2-1; 8 bases fit TRBD2. The CDR3 length is 15 residues. With 2 bases clipped from V and 4 bases from J, the junction kept 4 bases outside the gene matches. Germline values: CDR1 SGHTA, CDR2 FQGNSA.

This chain links TRBV24-1 with TRBJ2-4; 11 bases are shared with TRBD2. V dropped 4 bases and J dropped 6; count of bases not matched to a gene: 4. CDR1 is KGHDR, CDR2 SFDVKD, per germline. The CDR3 length is 15 residues. CDR3 bases: TGTGCCACCAGTGAGTCCGGGACTAGCGGAAACATTCAGTACTTC. This gives the protein CATSESGTSGNIQYF.

This sequence joins TRBV6-5 and TRBJ2-5, with 8 bases fitting TRBD2. Germline CDR1 MNHEY, CDR2 SVGAGI. V trimming: 5 bases; J trimming: 4 bases; junction bases outside the gene matches: 3. The length of the CDR3 is 13 residues. This chain's CDR3 is CASSISGRETQYF. Written as DNA, the CDR3 is TGTGCCAGCAGTATAAGCGGGAGAGAGACCCAGTACTTC.

This clone turned up a few times. The chain links TRBV7-9 to TRBJ1-2; TRBD1 agrees at 7 bases. V gave up 4 bases and J gave up 6 bases; unmatched junction bases: 14. Germline V gene lookup returns CDR1 SEHNR and CDR2 FQNEAQ (reference sequence). The CDR3 has 16 amino acids. CDR3 sequence (DNA): TGTGCCAGCAGCTACGGTGCCGCCGGGACAGCGAATGGCTACACCTTC. Encoded protein: CASSYGAAGTANGYTF.